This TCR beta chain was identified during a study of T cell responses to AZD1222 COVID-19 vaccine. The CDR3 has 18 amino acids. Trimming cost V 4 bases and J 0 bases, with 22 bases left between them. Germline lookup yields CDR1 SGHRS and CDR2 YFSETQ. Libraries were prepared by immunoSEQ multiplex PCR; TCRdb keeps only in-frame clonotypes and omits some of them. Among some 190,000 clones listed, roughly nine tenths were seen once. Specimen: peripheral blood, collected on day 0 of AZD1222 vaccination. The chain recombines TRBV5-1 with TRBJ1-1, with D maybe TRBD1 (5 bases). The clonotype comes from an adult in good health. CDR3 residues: CASSRAGTDLTLNTEAFF. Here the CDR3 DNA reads TGCGCCAGCAGCCGAGCAGGGACCGACTTAACCTTGAACACTGAAGCTTTCTTT. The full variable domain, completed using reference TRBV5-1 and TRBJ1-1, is KAGVTQTPRYLIKTRGQQVTLSCSPISGHRSVSWYQQTPGQGLQFLFEYFSETQRNKGNFPGRFSGRQFSNSRSEMNVSTLELGDSALYLCASSRAGTDLTLNTEAFFGQGTRLTVV.